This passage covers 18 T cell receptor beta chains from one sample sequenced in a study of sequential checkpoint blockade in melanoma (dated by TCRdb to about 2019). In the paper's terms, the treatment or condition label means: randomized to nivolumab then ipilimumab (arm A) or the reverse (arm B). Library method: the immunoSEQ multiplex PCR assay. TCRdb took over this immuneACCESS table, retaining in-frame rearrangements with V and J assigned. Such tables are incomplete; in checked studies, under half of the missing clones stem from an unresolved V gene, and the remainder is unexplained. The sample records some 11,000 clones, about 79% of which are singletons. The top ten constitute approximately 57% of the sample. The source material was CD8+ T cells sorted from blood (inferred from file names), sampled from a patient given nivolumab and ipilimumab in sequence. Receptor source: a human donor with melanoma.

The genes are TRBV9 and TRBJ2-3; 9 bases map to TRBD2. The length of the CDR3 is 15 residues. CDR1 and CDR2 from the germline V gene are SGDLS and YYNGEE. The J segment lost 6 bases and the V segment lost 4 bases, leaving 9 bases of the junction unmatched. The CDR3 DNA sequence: TGTGCCAGCAGCCGCGGGGGGGGCGGGGCGGATACGCAGTATTTT. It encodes CASSRGGGGADTQYF.

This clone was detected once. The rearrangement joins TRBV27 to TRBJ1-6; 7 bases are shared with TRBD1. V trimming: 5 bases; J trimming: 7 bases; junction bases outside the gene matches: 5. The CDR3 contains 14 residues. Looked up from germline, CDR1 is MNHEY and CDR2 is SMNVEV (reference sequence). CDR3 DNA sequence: TGTGCCAGCAGTCTACAGGGGTCGAATTCACCCCTCCACTTT. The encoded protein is CASSLQGSNSPLHF.

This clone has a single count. CDR3 in DNA: TGTGCCAGCAGCGTAGGGAACAGGCGCGACGAGCAGTACTTC. Protein: CASSVGNRRDEQYF. The rearrangement links TRBV9 to TRBJ2-7; D is perhaps TRBD1 (5 bases). Trimming removed 0 bases at V and 5 bases at J, with 12 bases between. Germline assignment: CDR1 SGDLS and CDR2 YYNGEE. This CDR3 comprises 14 residues.

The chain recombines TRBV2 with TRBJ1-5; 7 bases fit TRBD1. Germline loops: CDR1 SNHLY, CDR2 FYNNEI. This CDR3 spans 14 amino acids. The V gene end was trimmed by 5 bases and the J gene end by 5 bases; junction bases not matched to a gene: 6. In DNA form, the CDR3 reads TGTGCCAGCAGTCCTAACAGGGGATATCAGCCCCAGCATTTT. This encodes CASSPNRGYQPQHF.

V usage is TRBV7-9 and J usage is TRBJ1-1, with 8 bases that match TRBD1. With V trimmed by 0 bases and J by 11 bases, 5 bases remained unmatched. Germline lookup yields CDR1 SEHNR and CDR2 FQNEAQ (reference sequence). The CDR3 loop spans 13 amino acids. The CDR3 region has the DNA TGTGCCAGCAGCTTAGCGTGGGGACAGGTGGCTTTCTTT. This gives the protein CASSLAWGQVAFF.

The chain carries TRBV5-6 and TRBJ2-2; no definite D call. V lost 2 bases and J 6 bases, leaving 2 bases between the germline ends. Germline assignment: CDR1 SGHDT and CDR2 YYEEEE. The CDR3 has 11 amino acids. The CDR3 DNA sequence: TGTGCCAGCAGCTTCGCCGGGGAGCTGTTTTTT. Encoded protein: CASSFAGELFF.

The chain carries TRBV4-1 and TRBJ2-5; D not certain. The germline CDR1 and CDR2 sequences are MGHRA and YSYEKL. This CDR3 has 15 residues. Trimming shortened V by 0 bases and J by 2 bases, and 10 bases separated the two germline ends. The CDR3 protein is CASSQEPTPQETQYF. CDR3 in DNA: TGCGCCAGCAGCCAAGAGCCGACACCTCAAGAGACCCAGTACTTC.

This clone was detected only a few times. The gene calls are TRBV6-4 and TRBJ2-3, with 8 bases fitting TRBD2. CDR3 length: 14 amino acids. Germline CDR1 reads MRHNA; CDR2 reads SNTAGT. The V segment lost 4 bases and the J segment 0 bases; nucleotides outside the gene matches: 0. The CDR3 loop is CASSASGSTDTQYF. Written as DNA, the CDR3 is TGTGCCAGCAGTGCTAGCGGGAGCACAGATACGCAGTATTTT.

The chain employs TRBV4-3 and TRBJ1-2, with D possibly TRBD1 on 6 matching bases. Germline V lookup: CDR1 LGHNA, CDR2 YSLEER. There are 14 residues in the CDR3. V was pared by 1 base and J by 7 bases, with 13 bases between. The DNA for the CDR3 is TGCGCCAGCAGCCAAGCCCAGGGAGGGGGTGGCTACACCTTC. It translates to CASSQAQGGGGYTF.

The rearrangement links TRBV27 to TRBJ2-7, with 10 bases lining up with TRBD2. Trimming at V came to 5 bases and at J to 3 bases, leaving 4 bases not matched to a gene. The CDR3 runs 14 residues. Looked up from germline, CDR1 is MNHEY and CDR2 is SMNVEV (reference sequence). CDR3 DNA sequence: TGTGCCAGCAGTCCCGGGACTAGCGTCTACGAGCAGTACTTC. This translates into CASSPGTSVYEQYF.

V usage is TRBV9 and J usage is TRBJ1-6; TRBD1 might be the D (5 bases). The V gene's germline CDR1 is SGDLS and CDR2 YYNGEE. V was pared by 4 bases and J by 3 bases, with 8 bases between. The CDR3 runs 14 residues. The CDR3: CASSQQVYNSPLHF. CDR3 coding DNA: TGTGCCAGCAGCCAACAGGTCTATAATTCACCCCTCCACTTT.

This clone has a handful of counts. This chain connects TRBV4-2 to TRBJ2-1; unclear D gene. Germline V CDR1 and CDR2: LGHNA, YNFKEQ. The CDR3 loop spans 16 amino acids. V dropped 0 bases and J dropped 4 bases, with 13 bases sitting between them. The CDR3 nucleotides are TGTGCCAGCAGCCAAGATTCAACAGCCCCTTACAATGAGCAGTTCTTC. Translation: CASSQDSTAPYNEQFF.

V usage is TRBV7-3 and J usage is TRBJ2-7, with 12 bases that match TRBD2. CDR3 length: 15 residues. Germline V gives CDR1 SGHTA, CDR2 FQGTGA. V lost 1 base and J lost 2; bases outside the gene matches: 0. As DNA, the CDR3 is TGTGCCAGCAGCTTAAGGACTAGCGGGGCCTACGAGCAGTACTTC. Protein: CASSLRTSGAYEQYF.

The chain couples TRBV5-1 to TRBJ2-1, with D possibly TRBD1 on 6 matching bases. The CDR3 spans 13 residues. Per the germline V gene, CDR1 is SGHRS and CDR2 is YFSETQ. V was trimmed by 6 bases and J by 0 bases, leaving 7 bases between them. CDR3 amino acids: CASTGVSYNEQFF. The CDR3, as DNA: TGCGCCAGCACAGGGGTCTCCTACAATGAGCAGTTCTTC. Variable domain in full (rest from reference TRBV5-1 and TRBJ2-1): KAGVTQTPRYLIKTRGQQVTLSCSPISGHRSVSWYQQTPGQGLQFLFEYFSETQRNKGNFPGRFSGRQFSNSRSEMNVSTLELGDSALYLCASTGVSYNEQFFGPGTRLTVL.

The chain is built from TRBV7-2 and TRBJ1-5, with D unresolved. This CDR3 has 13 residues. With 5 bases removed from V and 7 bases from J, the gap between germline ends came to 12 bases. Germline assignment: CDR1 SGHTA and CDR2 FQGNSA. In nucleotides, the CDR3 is TGTGCCAGCAGCCCTTATAGCGCCCAGCCCCAGCATTTT. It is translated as CASSPYSAQPQHF.

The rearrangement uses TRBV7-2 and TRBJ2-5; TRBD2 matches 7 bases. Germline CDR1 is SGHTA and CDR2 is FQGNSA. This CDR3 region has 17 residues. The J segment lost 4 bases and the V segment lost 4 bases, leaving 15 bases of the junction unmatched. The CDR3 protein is CASSSGLAGGWTETQYF. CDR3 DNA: TGTGCCAGCAGCTCGGGGTTAGCGGGCGGCTGGACAGAGACCCAGTACTTC.

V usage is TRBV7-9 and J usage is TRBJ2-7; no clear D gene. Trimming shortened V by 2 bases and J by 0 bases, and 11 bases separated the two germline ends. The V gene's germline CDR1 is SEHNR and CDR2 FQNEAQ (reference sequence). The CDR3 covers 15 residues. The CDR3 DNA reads TGTGCCAGCAGCTTACCAGCGCTCAACTCCTACGAGCAGTACTTC. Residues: CASSLPALNSYEQYF. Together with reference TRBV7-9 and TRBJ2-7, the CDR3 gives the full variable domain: DTGVSQNPRHKITKRGQNVTFRCDPISEHNRLYWYRQTLGQGPEFLTYFQNEAQLEKSRLLSDRFSAERPKGSFSTLEIQRTEQGDSAMYLCASSLPALNSYEQYFGPGTRLTVT.

CDR3 residues: CASSPPRAGPNTEAFF. DNA for the CDR3: TGTGCCAGCAGCCCCCCCCGGGCAGGGCCGAACACTGAAGCTTTCTTT. This chain joins TRBV7-9 and TRBJ1-1; perhaps TRBD1 as D (5 bases). The CDR3 length is 16 residues. V was shortened by 5 bases and J by 1 base, with 17 bases between the two germline ends. From germline, CDR1 is SEHNR and CDR2 FQNEAQ (reference sequence).